This T cell receptor beta chain originates from a study of shared clonotypes between healthy human individuals. Study-wide findings and caveats: On the whole, naive subsets had larger estimated richness than memory subsets had. All-four-donor shared clonotypes had higher generation probabilities than non-shared clonotypes did.

The repertoire was sequenced with immunoSEQ multiplex PCR; TCRdb's copy has only in-frame clones and lacks some. This table holds 1,100,000 or so clones, approximately 80% found once. A few counts support this clone. Its antigen remains unidentified. Adult Caucasians living in Nashville, Tennessee made up all of the donors. CDR3 length: 15 residues. CDR1 and CDR2 from the germline V gene are SGDLS and YYNGEE. Trimming took 0 bases from V and 4 from J; bases not matched to a gene: 3. What was sequenced was memory CD4+ T cells from PBMCs. Subset meaning: CD45RA-negative fraction. The sequence came from a man aged 18 to 29 in good health. Some clones in this sample may be carry-over from other donors' samples. The gene calls are TRBV9 and TRBJ2-3, with 9 bases identical to TRBD1. In nucleotides, the CDR3 is TGTGCCAGCAGCGTAGTGGGACAGGGACCAGATACGCAGTATTTT. Protein product: CASSVVGQGPDTQYF.